Listed here is a single T cell receptor (beta chain). The data are from a study of technical replicates of blood from several donors. Some clones are missing from TCRdb's copy, which holds only in-frame ones; the method was immunoSEQ multiplex PCR. The repertoire holds about 62,000 clones, with more than 95% as singletons. Germline V lookup: CDR1 KGHSH, CDR2 LQKENI. This CDR3 is 15 amino acids long. V was shortened by 6 bases and J by 0 bases, with 12 bases between the two germline ends. The clonotype comes from a human donor in good health. The J gene is TRBJ2-1, the V gene TRBV18, with D perhaps matching TRBD2 (6 bases). The sequenced sample was T cells isolated from PBMCs. CDR3 sequence: CASSGVGSSYNEQFF. The CDR3 bases are TGTGCCAGCTCTGGCGTCGGGAGCTCCTACAATGAGCAGTTCTTC.